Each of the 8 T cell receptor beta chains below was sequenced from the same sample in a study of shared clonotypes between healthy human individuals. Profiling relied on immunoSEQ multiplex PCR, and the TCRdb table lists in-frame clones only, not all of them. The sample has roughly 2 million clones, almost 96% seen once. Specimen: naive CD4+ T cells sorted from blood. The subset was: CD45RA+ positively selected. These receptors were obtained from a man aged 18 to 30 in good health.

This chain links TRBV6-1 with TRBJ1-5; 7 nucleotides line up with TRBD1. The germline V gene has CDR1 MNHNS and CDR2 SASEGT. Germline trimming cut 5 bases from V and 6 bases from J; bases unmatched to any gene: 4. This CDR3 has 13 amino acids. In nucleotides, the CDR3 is TGTGCCAGCAGTATTCCAGGGGGTCAGCCCCAGCATTTT. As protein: CASSIPGGQPQHF.

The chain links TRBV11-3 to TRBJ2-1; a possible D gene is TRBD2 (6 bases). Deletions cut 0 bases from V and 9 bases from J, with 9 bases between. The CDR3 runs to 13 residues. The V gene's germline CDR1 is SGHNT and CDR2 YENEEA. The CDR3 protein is CASSLDGTAEQFF. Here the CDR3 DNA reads TGTGCCAGCAGCTTAGATGGGACTGCTGAGCAGTTCTTC.

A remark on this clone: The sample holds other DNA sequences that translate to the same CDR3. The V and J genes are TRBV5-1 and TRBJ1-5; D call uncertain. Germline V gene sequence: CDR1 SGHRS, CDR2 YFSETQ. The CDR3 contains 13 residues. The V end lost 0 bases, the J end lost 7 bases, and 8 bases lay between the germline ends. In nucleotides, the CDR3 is TGCGCCAGCAGCTTGGGACCCAGCCAGCCCCAGCATTTT. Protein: CASSLGPSQPQHF.

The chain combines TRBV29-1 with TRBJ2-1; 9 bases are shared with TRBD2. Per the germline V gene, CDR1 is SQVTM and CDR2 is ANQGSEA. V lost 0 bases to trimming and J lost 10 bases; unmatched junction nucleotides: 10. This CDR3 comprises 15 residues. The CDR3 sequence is CSVEDNPGGRGEQFF. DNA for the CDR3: TGCAGCGTTGAAGATAATCCTGGCGGGAGGGGGGAGCAGTTCTTC.

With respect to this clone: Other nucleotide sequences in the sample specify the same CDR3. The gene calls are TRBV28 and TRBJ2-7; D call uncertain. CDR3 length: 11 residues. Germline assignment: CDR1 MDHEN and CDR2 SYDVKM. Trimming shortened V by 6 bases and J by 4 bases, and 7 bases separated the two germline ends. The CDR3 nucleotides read TGTGCCAGCAGCCTTCAGTACGAGCAGTACTTC. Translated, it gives CASSLQYEQYF.

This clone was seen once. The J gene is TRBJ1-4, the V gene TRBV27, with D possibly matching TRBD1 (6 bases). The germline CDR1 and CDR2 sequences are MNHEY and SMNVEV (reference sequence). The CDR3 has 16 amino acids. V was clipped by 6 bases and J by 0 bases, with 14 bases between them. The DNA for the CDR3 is TGTGCCAGCAGGCCTGACCAGGGGTCAACTAATGAAAAACTGTTTTTT. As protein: CASRPDQGSTNEKLFF. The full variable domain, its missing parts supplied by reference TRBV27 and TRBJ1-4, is EAQVTQNPRYLITVTGKKLTVTCSQNMNHEYMSWYRQDPGLGLRQIYYSMNVEVTDKGDVPEGYKVSRKEKRNFPLILESPSPNQTSLYFCASRPDQGSTNEKLFFGSGTQLSVL.

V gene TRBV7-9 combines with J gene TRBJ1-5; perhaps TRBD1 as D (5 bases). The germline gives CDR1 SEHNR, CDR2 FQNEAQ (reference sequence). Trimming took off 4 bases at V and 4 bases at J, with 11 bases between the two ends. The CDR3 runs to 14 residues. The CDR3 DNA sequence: TGTGCCAGCAGCTCCCTCGGGGCTAATCAGCCCCAGCATTTT. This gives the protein CASSSLGANQPQHF.

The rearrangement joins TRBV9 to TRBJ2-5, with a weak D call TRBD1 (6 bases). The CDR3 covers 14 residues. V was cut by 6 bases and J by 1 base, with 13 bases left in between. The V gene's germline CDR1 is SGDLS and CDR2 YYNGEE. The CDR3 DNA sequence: TGTGCCAGCACACAGGGAAGGGGCCAAGAGACCCAGTACTTC. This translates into CASTQGRGQETQYF. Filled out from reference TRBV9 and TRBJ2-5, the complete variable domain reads DSGVTQTPKHLITATGQRVTLRCSPRSGDLSVYWYQQSLDQGLQFLIQYYNGEERAKGNILERFSAQQFPDLHSELNLSSLELGDSALYFCASTQGRGQETQYFGPGTRLLVL.